What follows describes a single T cell receptor (beta chain). Its antigen is still unknown. Base qualities are not recorded, but no much larger clone differs from it by a single base. V is cut back by 0 bases and J by 7 bases, with 2 bases in the junction unmatched. Based on the germline V gene (reference sequence), the CDR1 and CDR2 sequences are LNHDA and SQIVND. The CDR3, from cysteine to phenylalanine, totals 13 residues. Solely the CDR3 DNA is kept, with 39 bases framed from the first base. The library was produced with the immunoSEQ multiplex PCR assay. As stored in TCRdb, this immuneACCESS dataset retains in-frame rearrangements with V and J assigned. A fraction of the clones does not appear; measured against another copy, unresolved V genes explain less than half of the discrepancy, and the remainder lacks a known reason. For this sample the table gives about 170,000 clones, of which around 91% were detected only once. The ten biggest clones cover about 1.4% of the sample.

The record originates from a study of control samples from healthy donors and cancer patients (dated by TCRdb to 2018 to 2020). This TCR was recovered from a woman younger than 45 in good health. The chain links TRBV19 with TRBJ1-1, with 7 junctional bases fitting TRBD1. Sequencing was carried out using blood. DNA sequence: TGTGCCAGTAGTATAGATGGGGACAGTGAAGCTTTCTTT. Its amino acids are CASSIDGDSEAFF. With the rest looked up from the reference TRBV19 and TRBJ1-1 genes rather than sequenced, the full variable domain is DGGITQSPKYLFRKEGQNVTLSCEQNLNHDAMYWYRQDPGQGLRLIYYSQIVNDFQKGDIAEGYSVSREKKESFPLTVTSAQKNPTAFYLCASSIDGDSEAFFGQGTRLTVV.